This record looks at one TCR beta chain sequence and its context. V lost 7 bases and J lost 4; bases outside the gene matches: 15. There are 15 residues in the CDR3. Germline assignment: CDR1 SQVTM and CDR2 ANQGSEA. Individuals drawn from 20 to 30 US areas were about 18 to 95 years old. Which cohort a participant joined came from the clinical history participants gave. Symptom resolution, clearance, or two negative PCRs marked the recovered donors of Cohort 3. This sample stems from a study of blood T cell repertoires in COVID-19. Original processing methods: Researchers report that nucleated cell counts were estimated from reference gene primer amplification. TCRdb's copy holds only in-frame clones and misses some; the assay was immunoSEQ multiplex PCR. V and J calls and clone size are given by that table; D and trimming were obtained from the DNA. Here the sample spans about 200,000 clones, 89% being singletons.

Sequencing was done on a sample of PBMCs or T cells enriched from blood (not recorded which). This TCR was sampled from a woman under 30 who had recovered from COVID-19. J is TRBJ1-1 and V is TRBV29-1; TRBD1 matches at 7 bases. CDR3 in amino acids: CSANSLMGTATEAFF. CDR3 bases: TGCAGCGCTAATTCCCTTATGGGGACAGCCACTGAAGCTTTCTTT. The whole variable domain, remainder taken from reference TRBV29-1 and TRBJ1-1, is SAVISQKPSRDICQRGTSLTIQCQVDSQVTMMFWYRQQPGQSLTLIATANQGSEATYESGFVIDKFPISRPNLTFSTLTVSNMSPEDSSIYLCSANSLMGTATEAFFGQGTRLTVV.